These 7 T cell receptor beta chains were all obtained from the same sample, sequenced in a study of blood T cell repertoires in COVID-19. Assay used: immunoSEQ multiplex PCR; TCRdb lists only in-frame clones, some missing. The table has 350,000 to 450,000 clones, roughly 90% seen once. Sequencing was done on a sample of PBMCs or T cells enriched from blood (not recorded which). These receptors were collected from a woman aged 18-35 years who had been exposed to COVID-19.

This clone was seen a few times. V is TRBV10-3 and J is TRBJ1-5; tentatively, D is TRBD1 (6 bases). Per the germline V gene, CDR1 is ENHRY and CDR2 is SYGVKD. V shed 3 bases and J shed 4 bases, with 7 bases lying between them. The CDR3 runs to 13 residues. The DNA for the CDR3 is TGTGCCATCAGTGACAGGGGAAATCAGCCCCAGCATTTT. Translated: CAISDRGNQPQHF.

The chain has TRBV19 and TRBJ2-7, with D tentatively TRBD2 (6 bases). This CDR3 spans 15 amino acids. The V end lost 4 bases, the J end lost 2 bases, and 15 bases lay between the germline ends. Germline V gene sequence: CDR1 LNHDA, CDR2 SQIVND (reference sequence). CDR3 DNA sequence: TGTGCCAGTAGTACGGTGGGGGACTTAACCTACGAGCAGTACTTC. It specifies CASSTVGDLTYEQYF.

The rearrangement links TRBV5-4 to TRBJ2-1; 11 nucleotides match TRBD2. There are 14 residues in the CDR3. Germline CDR1 reads SGHNT; CDR2 reads YYREEE (reference sequence). V gave up 1 base and J gave up 6 bases; unmatched junction bases: 0. CDR3 nucleotides: TGTGCCAGCAGCTTGACTAGCGGGAGCAATGAGCAGTTCTTC. It is translated as CASSLTSGSNEQFF.

The chain joins TRBV12-3 or TRBV12-4 to TRBJ1-1; 8 nucleotides line up with TRBD1. The CDR3 runs 13 residues. The V and J ends lost 6 bases and 11 bases, in that order; junction bases with no gene match: 11. CDR3 nucleotides: TGTGCCAGCAGACCTGACCGCAGGGGGCAGGCTTTCTTT. This gives the protein CASRPDRRGQAFF.

This sequence joins TRBV6-5 and TRBJ1-3; D is unclear. The V end lost 2 bases, the J end lost 0 bases, and 11 bases lay between the germline ends. CDR1 and CDR2 (germline): MNHEY, SVGAGI. The CDR3 has 16 amino acids. The CDR3, as DNA: TGTGCCAGCAGTTACGAGGGAGGCCTCTCTGGAAACACCATATATTTT. Amino acids: CASSYEGGLSGNTIYF.

The V and J genes are TRBV11-2 and TRBJ2-1; D is unresolved. This CDR3 is built from 12 residues. Trimming cost V 6 bases and J 5 bases, with 8 bases left between them. Germline values: CDR1 SGHAT, CDR2 FQNNGV. Written as DNA, the CDR3 is TGTGCCAGCAGGAGCCAGGACAATGAGCAGTTCTTC. Translated, it gives CASRSQDNEQFF.

The V and J genes are TRBV18 and TRBJ1-6; no reliable D call. V gave up 1 base and J gave up 7 bases, with 8 bases separating them. In germline, CDR1 is KGHSH, CDR2 LQKENI. The CDR3 has 14 amino acids. CDR3 coding DNA: TGTGCCAGCTCACCACGGTCAGGAAATTCACCCCTCCACTTT. Amino acid sequence: CASSPRSGNSPLHF.